The sequence of this T cell receptor (beta chain) was determined in a study of beta chain features in type 1 diabetes. Background on the study: Patient and healthy donor groups were alike in age, gender and cell yields. Sorted cell examination encompassed 85 million to 140 million cells across all samples.

This clone was seen only a few times. Its antigen is not identified. J gave up 2 bases and V 4 bases, and 11 bases lay outside the gene matches. The CDR3 length is 16 residues. Germline V lookup: CDR1 GTSNPN, CDR2 SVGIG (reference sequence). What was sequenced were expressed TCRB transcripts, since all of the isolated RNA had been reverse transcribed. Some clones are missing from TCRdb's copy, which holds only in-frame ones; the method was immunoSEQ multiplex PCR. The sample carries fewer than 350,000 clones, roughly 15% recorded once. Study results and limitations: Sampled from patients, naive, central memory and Treg TCRB repertoires appeared more similar than those sampled from healthy donors. People with Type 1 diabetes carried modestly yet significantly shorter TCRB CDR3s in all four CD4+ subsets.

This receptor was obtained from a man aged 18 to 30 with type 1 diabetes. Sequencing was carried out using naive CD4+ T cells from blood. The chain is built from TRBV30 and TRBJ2-3; TRBD2 matches 8 bases. The CDR3 DNA follows: TGTGCCTGGACGGGGGGGGCCTCAAATCCCACAGATACGCAGTATTTT. Encoded protein: CAWTGGASNPTDTQYF.